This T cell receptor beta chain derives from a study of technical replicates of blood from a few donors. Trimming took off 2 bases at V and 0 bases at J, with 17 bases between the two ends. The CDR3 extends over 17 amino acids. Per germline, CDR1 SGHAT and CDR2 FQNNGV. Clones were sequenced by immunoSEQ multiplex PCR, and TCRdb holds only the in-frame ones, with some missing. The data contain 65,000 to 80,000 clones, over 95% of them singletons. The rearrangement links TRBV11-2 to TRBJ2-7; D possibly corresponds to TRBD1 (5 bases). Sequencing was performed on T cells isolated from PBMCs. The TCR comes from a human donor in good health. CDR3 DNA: TGTGCCAGCAGCTTAAATTCCTGGGGCCGCAACTCCTACGAGCAGTACTTC. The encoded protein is CASSLNSWGRNSYEQYF. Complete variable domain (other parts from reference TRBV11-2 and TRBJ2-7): EAGVAQSPRYKIIEKRQSVAFWCNPISGHATLYWYQQILGQGPKLLIQFQNNGVVDDSQLPKDRFSAERLKGVDSTLKIQPAKLEDSAVYLCASSLNSWGRNSYEQYFGPGTRLTVT.